This T cell receptor (beta chain) was captured by sequencing in a study of response to subunit inactivated influenza vaccine. TCRdb ran MiXCR on the RT-PCR reads and lists one entry per CDR3 protein. The repertoire consists of around 200,000 distinct CDR3 sequences, with about 10% occurring once and the leading ten covering approximately 11%. V gave up 0 bases and J gave up 2 bases; unmatched junction bases: 2. CDR1 is SGHDT, CDR2 YYEEEE, per germline. CDR3 length: 15 amino acids. J is TRBJ2-3 and V is TRBV5-6, with 8 bases identical to TRBD2. The sequencing used non-naive T cells sorted from PBMCs, collected on the day of vaccination. The TCR was taken from a man aged 45-65 years who received an inactivated influenza vaccine. DNA for the CDR3: TGTGCCAGCAGCTTGGTAGCGGGGACCACAGATACGCAGTATTTT. The encoded protein is CASSLVAGTTDTQYF.